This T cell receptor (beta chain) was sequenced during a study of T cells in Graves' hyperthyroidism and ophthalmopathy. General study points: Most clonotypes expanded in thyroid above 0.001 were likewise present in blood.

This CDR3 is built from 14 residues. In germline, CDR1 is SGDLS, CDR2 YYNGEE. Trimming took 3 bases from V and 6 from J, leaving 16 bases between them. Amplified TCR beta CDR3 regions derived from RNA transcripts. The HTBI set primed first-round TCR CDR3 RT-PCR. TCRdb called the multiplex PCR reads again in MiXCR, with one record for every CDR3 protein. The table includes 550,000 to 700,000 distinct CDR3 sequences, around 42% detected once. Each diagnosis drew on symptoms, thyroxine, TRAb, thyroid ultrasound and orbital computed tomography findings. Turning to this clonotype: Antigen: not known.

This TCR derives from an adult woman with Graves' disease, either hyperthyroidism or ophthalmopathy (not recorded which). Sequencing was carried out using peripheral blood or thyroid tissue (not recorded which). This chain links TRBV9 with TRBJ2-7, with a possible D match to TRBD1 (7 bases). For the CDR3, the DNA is TGTGCCAGCAGCGCGGGGGACAGCATTCGCGAGCAGTACTTC. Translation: CASSAGDSIREQYF.